This T cell receptor (beta chain) was found in a study of cytomegalovirus exposure and HLA in healthy donors. Overall study findings and caveats: Analysis was carried out at a later point, and it linked a missense DCLRE1C variant to TCR beta V- and J-gene trimming. As was reported, the HLA-A and HLA-B alleles of most subjects were accurately predicted from TCR beta sequences. Sequence variants that were highly shared formed a cluster that was likely a sequencing artifact.

In germline, CDR1 is GTSNPN, CDR2 SVGIG (reference sequence). The CDR3 has 15 residues. The V gene lost 4 bases and the J gene lost 4 bases, with 16 bases spanning the gap. In the case of this clone: Its antigen is unidentified.

PCR employed 60 Vbeta and 13 Jbeta primers. In the original analysis: Later analysis identified some 80 million unique TCR beta chains, 9 million to 13 million shared. Only in-frame clones appear in the TCRdb table, and some are missing; sequencing was by immunoSEQ multiplex PCR. V, J and clone size derive from that table, while D and trimming were established from the DNA sequence. The table lists some 120,000 clones. Sequencing used PBMCs. The source is a man aged 35-49 years in good health and CMV-seronegative. The gene calls are TRBV30 and TRBJ2-2; weak D call: TRBD2 (6 bases). CDR3 amino acids: CAWNLPGRSTGELFF. CDR3 in DNA: TGTGCCTGGAACCTACCCGGGAGAAGCACCGGGGAGCTGTTTTTT. The entire variable domain, with the rest obtained from reference TRBV30 and TRBJ2-2, is as follows: SQTIHQWPATLVQPVGSPLSLECTVEGTSNPNLYWYRQAAGRGLQLLFYSVGIGQISSEVPQNLSASRPQDRQFILSSKKLLLSDSGFYLCAWNLPGRSTGELFFGEGSRLTVL.